The present T cell receptor beta chain was sequenced within a study of shared clonotypes between healthy human individuals. In the case of this clone: The antigen is undetermined. The sample carries other DNA sequences with the same CDR3.

Libraries were prepared by immunoSEQ multiplex PCR; TCRdb keeps only in-frame clonotypes and omits some of them. The sample holds 2 million to 3 million clones, 80% to 95% seen once. The donor cohort consisted entirely of Caucasian adults residing in Nashville, Tennessee. Germline V gene sequence: CDR1 MNHEY, CDR2 SVGAGI. This CDR3 comprises 13 residues. V lost 5 bases to trimming and J lost 0 bases, with 5 bases between them. Study results and limitations: Estimated clonotype richness was generally higher in naive than memory subsets.

Sequenced material: naive CD4+ T cells from PBMCs. The subset was: CD45RA+ positively selected. The chain is built from TRBV6-5 and TRBJ1-3; no firm D call. The receptor's source is a man between 18 and 29 years old in good health. Some clones in this sample may be carry-over from other donors' samples. The CDR3 coding sequence is TGTGCCAGCAGTCGGACCTCTGGAAACACCATATATTTT. Residues: CASSRTSGNTIYF.